Listed below are T cell receptor beta chains from one sample, sequenced in a study of blood T cell repertoires in COVID-19. The assay was immunoSEQ multiplex PCR, and TCRdb's table has in-frame clones only and misses some. The sample shows some 200,000 clones, around 82% of them seen only once. Input material: PBMCs or T cells enriched from blood (not recorded which). The receptor set was obtained from a man in his forties who had recovered from COVID-19. Both conserved end residues are part of each CDR3. Size is stated for part of the rows, as once, few or many counts, or as a class when the clone is expanded.

len	v_gene	abundance	j_gene	CDR3aa
16	TRBV7-2	NA	TRBJ2-3	CASSVGGGWGTDTQYF
12	TRBV29-1	NA	TRBJ1-1	CSVIGAHTEAFF
16	TRBV28	NA	TRBJ2-7	CASNSPGAAHAGEQYF
15	TRBV30	few	TRBJ2-7	CAWSDRQGFPYEQYF
15	TRBV7-2	NA	TRBJ1-3	CASSATGGTGNTIYF
13	TRBV18	NA	TRBJ2-6	CASSPPVANVLTF
14	TRBV10-3	NA	TRBJ1-5	CASSTGGGAQPQHF
15	TRBV5-4	NA	TRBJ1-2	CASSSPGQGFPGDTF
16	TRBV4-2	NA	TRBJ2-1	CASSQDRASGGYEQFF
16	TRBV2	NA	TRBJ2-5	CASSDVGQGSSETQYF
13	TRBV19	NA	TRBJ1-1	CASSTRGNTEAFF
14	TRBV30	once	TRBJ1-1	CAWCRPGGLTEAFF
16	TRBV5-6	NA	TRBJ1-2	CATAVRWRTEVYGYTF
15	TRBV19	NA	TRBJ2-1	CASSPGLAPNNEQFF
16	TRBV7-9	NA	TRBJ1-3	CASSLGTVSSGNTIYF
17	TRBV4-3	NA	TRBJ1-3	CASSQDARGGSGNTIYF
17	TRBV5-1	NA	TRBJ2-7	CASSPNRGLAGTYEQYF
17	TRBV3-1/TRBV3-2	NA	TRBJ2-1	CASSRLAGVGKYNEQFF
13	TRBV9	NA	TRBJ1-2	CASSVGRGGGYTF
13	TRBV7-2	NA	TRBJ1-2	CASIDRTEDGYTF
16	TRBV18	NA	TRBJ1-4	CASSTISGGLDEKLFF
16	TRBV27	once	TRBJ2-2	CASAPRGTTNTGELFF
15	TRBV9	NA	TRBJ1-2	CASSPRTGMDYGYTF
14	TRBV18	NA	TRBJ2-3	CASSPQHSTDTQYF
16	TRBV28	NA	TRBJ1-4	CASSPSTGQNNEKLFF
15	TRBV18	NA	TRBJ2-7	CASSPRTGGENEQYF
13	TRBV10-3	once	TRBJ1-1	CAIRSQENTEAFF
14	TRBV5-1	few	TRBJ2-3	CASSLGQGADTQYF